The 18 T cell receptor beta chains below all came from one sample that was sequenced in a study of shared clonotypes between healthy human individuals. Data came from immunoSEQ multiplex PCR; TCRdb stores just in-frame clones and leaves some out. This sample has some 1,400,000 clones, with approximately 96% found just once. Material for sequencing was naive CD4+ T cells sorted from blood. Subset in this sample: CD45RA+ positively selected. These receptors came from a man younger than 40 in good health.

The chain combines TRBV4-2 with TRBJ1-1; unclear D gene. This CDR3 contains 13 residues. The V end was cut by 0 bases, the J end by 4 bases, with 6 bases between. Germline V gene data show CDR1 as LGHNA and CDR2 as YNFKEQ. The CDR3, as DNA: TGTGCCAGCAGCCAAGAACAAGTCACTGAAGCTTTCTTT. Amino acids: CASSQEQVTEAFF.

This sequence joins TRBV18 and TRBJ1-1, with D possibly TRBD1 on 5 matching bases. Germline lookup yields CDR1 KGHSH and CDR2 LQKENI. V was clipped by 5 bases and J by 0 bases, with 10 bases between them. This CDR3 is 14 amino acids long. CDR3 DNA: TGTGCCAGCTCAAGAGGGGATATGAACACTGAAGCTTTCTTT. It specifies CASSRGDMNTEAFF.

CDR3 nucleotide sequence: TGTGCCAGCAGTTTATTTGGGACAGTTAGCAATCAGCCCCAGCATTTT. Protein product: CASSLFGTVSNQPQHF. The chain links TRBV28 to TRBJ1-5; 7 bases line up with TRBD1. Germline CDR1 and CDR2: MDHEN and SYDVKM. Losses at the gene ends were 1 base for V and 0 bases for J; bases not matched to a gene: 3. This CDR3 is built from 16 residues.

The genes are TRBV7-2 and TRBJ1-4; 7 bases line up with TRBD1. Unmatched junction bases numbered 6, after V lost 2 bases and J lost 3 bases. CDR1 is SGHTA and CDR2 is FQGNSA in the germline V gene. The CDR3 consists of 16 residues. CDR3 loop: CASSLIWDSSNEKLFF. DNA for the CDR3: TGTGCCAGCAGCTTAATTTGGGACAGCTCTAATGAAAAACTGTTTTTT. Drawing the rest from reference TRBV7-2 and TRBJ1-4, the complete variable domain is GAGVSQSPSNKVTEKGKDVELRCDPISGHTALYWYRQSLGQGLEFLIYFQGNSAPDKSGLPSDRFSAERTGGSVSTLTIQRTQQEDSAVYLCASSLIWDSSNEKLFFGSGTQLSVL.

This chain links TRBV5-4 with TRBJ2-7, with 9 bases matching TRBD2. This CDR3 region has 13 residues. CDR1 and CDR2 from the germline V gene are SGHNT and YYREEE (reference sequence). Losses at the gene ends were 1 base for V and 8 bases for J; bases not matched to a gene: 4. CDR3 sequence: CASSLPLAGKQYF. CDR3 nucleotides: TGTGCCAGCAGCTTGCCCCTAGCGGGGAAGCAGTACTTC.

Only one count was recorded for this clone. This CDR3 reads CASSPGYSGNTIYF. The CDR3 bases are TGTGCCAGTAGCCCCGGATATTCTGGAAACACCATATATTTT. The V and J genes are TRBV19 and TRBJ1-3; D is unclear. This CDR3 comprises 14 residues. The germline gives CDR1 LNHDA, CDR2 SQIVND (reference sequence). V lost 6 bases to trimming and J lost 1 base, with 10 bases between them.

The chain uses TRBV18 and TRBJ2-5; TRBD1 aligns across 8 bases. With 4 bases clipped from V and 5 bases from J, the junction kept 12 bases outside the gene matches. CDR1 is KGHSH and CDR2 is LQKENI in the germline V gene. This CDR3 has 16 amino acids. This CDR3 reads CASSQLDRGLKETQYF. CDR3 bases: TGTGCCAGCTCACAACTAGACAGGGGACTTAAGGAGACCCAGTACTTC.

This clone was seen just once. The rearrangement links TRBV5-6 to TRBJ2-7; D unclear. V lost 4 bases and J 4 bases, leaving 12 bases between the germline ends. The CDR3 sequence is 13 residues long. Germline lookup yields CDR1 SGHDT and CDR2 YYEEEE. The CDR3 DNA sequence: TGTGCCAGCAGCGCTCGCGACAAGTACGAGCAGTACTTC. Translated, it gives CASSARDKYEQYF.

J is TRBJ2-7 and V is TRBV11-2, with D unresolved. The ends were cut back, 5 bases at V and 4 bases at J, with 12 bases in the middle. The CDR3 covers 13 residues. The germline V gene has CDR1 SGHAT and CDR2 FQNNGV. The CDR3 bases are TGTGCCAGCAGCCCGTATCATCATTACGAGCAGTACTTC. It is translated as CASSPYHHYEQYF.

This chain joins TRBV2 and TRBJ2-7; D is uncertain. The length of the CDR3 is 15 residues. Germline CDR1 SNHLY, CDR2 FYNNEI. Deletions cut 2 bases from V and 0 bases from J, with 11 bases between. CDR3 protein: CASSERRQSSYEQYF. DNA for the CDR3: TGTGCCAGCAGTGAAAGGCGGCAGAGCTCCTACGAGCAGTACTTC. The whole variable domain, remainder taken from reference TRBV2 and TRBJ2-7, is EPEVTQTPSHQVTQMGQEVILRCVPISNHLYFYWYRQILGQKVEFLVSFYNNEISEKSEIFDDQFSVERPDGSNFTLKIRSTKLEDSAMYFCASSERRQSSYEQYFGPGTRLTVT.

This clone was observed once. V and J are TRBV28 and TRBJ1-3, with D unresolved. From germline, CDR1 is MDHEN and CDR2 SYDVKM. The CDR3 is made up of 16 amino acids. V was pared by 6 bases and J by 0 bases, with 15 bases between. The CDR3, as DNA: TGTGCCAGCAGGACTGCTCCCGCCAACTCTGGAAACACCATATATTTT. This gives the protein CASRTAPANSGNTIYF.

The J gene is TRBJ2-1, the V gene TRBV9; D unclear. Germline values: CDR1 SGDLS, CDR2 YYNGEE. V was pared by 3 bases and J by 1 base, with 5 bases between. The CDR3 has 13 amino acids. The CDR3 region is CASSGYSYNEQFF. The CDR3 DNA reads TGTGCCAGCAGCGGGTATTCCTACAATGAGCAGTTCTTC.

The rearrangement joins TRBV27 to TRBJ1-3, with 7 bases matching TRBD1. CDR1 is MNHEY, CDR2 SMNVEV, per germline (reference sequence). The CDR3 is 15 amino acids. The ends lost 8 bases at V and 0 bases at J; junction bases unmatched: 7. The CDR3 region has the DNA TGTGCCAGCGGCAGGGGGGGCTTCTCTGGAAACACCATATATTTT. It codes for CASGRGGFSGNTIYF.

The chain uses TRBV30 and TRBJ1-5, with TRBD1 matching 9 bases. The CDR3 extends over 19 amino acids. CDR1 is GTSNPN, CDR2 SVGIG, per germline (reference sequence). The ends lost 1 base at V and 4 bases at J; junction bases unmatched: 17. CDR3 loop: CAWSAGTGTRGLSNQPQHF. CDR3 DNA: TGTGCCTGGAGTGCCGGGACAGGGACAAGGGGGCTGTCGAATCAGCCCCAGCATTTT.

This clone is a singleton in its sample. V gene TRBV6-5 combines with J gene TRBJ2-1; D unresolved. Trimming took 8 bases from V and 8 from J, leaving 10 bases between them. The CDR3 loop spans 11 amino acids. Germline V gives CDR1 MNHEY, CDR2 SVGAGI. The CDR3 region has the DNA TGTGCCAGCTTTCATGTGGATGAGCAGTTCTTC. Translated, it gives CASFHVDEQFF.

This clone was detected once. V gene TRBV7-9 combines with J gene TRBJ2-1, with D perhaps matching TRBD1 or TRBD2 (5 bases each). With 5 bases removed from V and 5 bases from J, the gap between germline ends came to 13 bases. Germline CDR1 and CDR2: SEHNR and FQNEAQ (reference sequence). The CDR3 sequence is 14 residues long. The CDR3 here is CASSRGALHNEQFF. The CDR3 DNA reads TGTGCCAGCAGCCGAGGGGCCCTCCACAATGAGCAGTTCTTC.

The chain recombines TRBV5-1 with TRBJ1-2; TRBD1 matches 10 bases. This CDR3 has 15 amino acids. V lost 3 bases to trimming and J lost 5 bases; unmatched junction nucleotides: 7. CDR1 and CDR2 from the germline V gene are SGHRS and YFSETQ. The CDR3 coding sequence is TGCGCCAGCAGCTATCGGACAGGGGGGAGTTATGGCTACACCTTC. Encoded protein: CASSYRTGGSYGYTF.

V is TRBV5-6 and J is TRBJ1-5, with 7 bases matching TRBD1. Germline assignment: CDR1 SGHDT and CDR2 YYEEEE. There are 15 residues in the CDR3. V shed 1 base, J shed 2 bases, and the junction held 3 bases outside the gene matches. Written as DNA, the CDR3 is TGTGCCAGCAGCTTGTATGGGACAGGCAATCAGCCCCAGCATTTT. Translated: CASSLYGTGNQPQHF.